This record covers a single T cell receptor (beta chain). Its antigen is currently unknown. The data belong to a study of shared clonotypes between healthy human individuals. Study conclusions and caveats: Estimated richness values were generally larger in naive subsets than in memory subsets.

Germline-derived CDR1 and CDR2 are SGDLS and YYNGEE. CDR3 size: 15 residues. Trimming took off 4 bases at V and 0 bases at J, with 14 bases between the two ends. Replicate PCRs for sorted subsets used approximately 190 ng DNA; this equaled 25,000 to 30,000 T cell genomes. Using immunoSEQ multiplex PCR, the repertoire was profiled, and TCRdb retains in-frame clones only, with some absent. Of around 2.1 million clones in the sample, roughly 91% were seen once. The naive CD8 fraction comprised CD45RO-negative cells positively selected for CCR7 and excluded terminally differentiated effector memory CD45RA+ cells.

The clonotype was recovered from a man between 18 and 35 years old in good health. Some clones in this sample may be carry-over from other donors' samples. The rearrangement joins TRBV9 to TRBJ2-7; D assignment may be TRBD1 or TRBD2 (5 bases each). The source material was naive CD8+ T cells from PBMCs. CDR3 sequence: CASSQGPTFSYEQYF. CDR3 coding DNA: TGTGCCAGCAGCCAGGGACCGACTTTCTCCTACGAGCAGTACTTC.